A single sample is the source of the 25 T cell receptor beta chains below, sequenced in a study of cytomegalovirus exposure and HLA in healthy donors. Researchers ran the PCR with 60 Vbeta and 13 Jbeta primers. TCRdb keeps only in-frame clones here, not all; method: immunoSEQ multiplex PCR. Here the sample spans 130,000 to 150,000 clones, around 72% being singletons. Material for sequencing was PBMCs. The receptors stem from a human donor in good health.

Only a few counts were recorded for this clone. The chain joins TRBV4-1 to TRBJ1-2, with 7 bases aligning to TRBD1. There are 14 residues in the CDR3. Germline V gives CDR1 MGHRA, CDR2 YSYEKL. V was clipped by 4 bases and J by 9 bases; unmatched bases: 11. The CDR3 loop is CASSLTGTANSYTF. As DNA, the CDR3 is TGCGCCAGCAGCCTTACCGGGACAGCCAATAGCTACACCTTC.

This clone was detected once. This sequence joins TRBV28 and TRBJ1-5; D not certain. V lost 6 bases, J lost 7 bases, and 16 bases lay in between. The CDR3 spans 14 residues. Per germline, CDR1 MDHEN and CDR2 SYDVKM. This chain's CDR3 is CASSPGSSEQPQHF. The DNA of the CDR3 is TGTGCCAGCAGCCCGGGATCGTCTGAACAGCCCCAGCATTTT.

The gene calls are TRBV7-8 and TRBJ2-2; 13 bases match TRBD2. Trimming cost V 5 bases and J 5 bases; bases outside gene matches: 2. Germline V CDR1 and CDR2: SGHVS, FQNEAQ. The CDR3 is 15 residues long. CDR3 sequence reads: CASSRGLAGTGELFF. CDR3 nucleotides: TGTGCCAGCAGCCGGGGACTAGCGGGGACCGGGGAGCTGTTTTTT.

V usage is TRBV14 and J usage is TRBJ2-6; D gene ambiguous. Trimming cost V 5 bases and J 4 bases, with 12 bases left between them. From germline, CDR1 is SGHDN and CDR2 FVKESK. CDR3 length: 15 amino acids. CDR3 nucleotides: TGTGCCAGCAGCTCTTTTGGTGGCGGGGCCAACGTCCTGACTTTC. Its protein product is CASSSFGGGANVLTF.

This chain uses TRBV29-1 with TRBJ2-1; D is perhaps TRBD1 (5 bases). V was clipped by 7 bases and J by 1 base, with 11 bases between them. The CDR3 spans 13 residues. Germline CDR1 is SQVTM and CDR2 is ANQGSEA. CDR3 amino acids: CSGSRDSYNEQFF. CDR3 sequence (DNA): TGCAGCGGATCCAGGGATTCCTACAATGAGCAGTTCTTC.

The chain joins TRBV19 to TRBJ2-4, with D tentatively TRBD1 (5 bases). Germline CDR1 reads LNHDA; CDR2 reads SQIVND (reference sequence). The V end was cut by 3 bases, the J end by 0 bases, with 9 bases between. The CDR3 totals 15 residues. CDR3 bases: TGTGCCAGTAGTATCCTTCAGGGAGCCAAAAACATTCAGTACTTC. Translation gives CASSILQGAKNIQYF.

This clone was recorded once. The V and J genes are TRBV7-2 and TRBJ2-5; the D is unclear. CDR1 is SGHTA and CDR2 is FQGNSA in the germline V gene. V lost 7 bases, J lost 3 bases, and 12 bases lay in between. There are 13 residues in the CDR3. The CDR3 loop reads CASTLYQEETQYF. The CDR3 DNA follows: TGTGCCAGCACGCTCTACCAAGAAGAGACCCAGTACTTC.

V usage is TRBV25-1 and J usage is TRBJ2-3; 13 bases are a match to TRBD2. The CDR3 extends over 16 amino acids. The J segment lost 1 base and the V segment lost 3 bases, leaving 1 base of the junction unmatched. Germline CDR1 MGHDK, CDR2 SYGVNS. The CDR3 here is CASSETSGGRTDTQYF. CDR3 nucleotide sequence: TGTGCCAGCAGTGAGACTAGCGGGGGGCGCACAGATACGCAGTATTTT.

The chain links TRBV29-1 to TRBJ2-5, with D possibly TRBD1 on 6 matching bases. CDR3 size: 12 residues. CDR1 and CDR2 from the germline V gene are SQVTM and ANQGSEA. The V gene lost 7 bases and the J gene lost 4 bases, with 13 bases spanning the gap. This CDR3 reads CSAPRGSETQYF. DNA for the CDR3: TGCAGCGCTCCCAGGGGTTCAGAGACCCAGTACTTC.

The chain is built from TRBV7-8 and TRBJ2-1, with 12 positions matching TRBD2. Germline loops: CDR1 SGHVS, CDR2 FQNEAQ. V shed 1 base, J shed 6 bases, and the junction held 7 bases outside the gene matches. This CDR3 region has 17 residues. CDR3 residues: CASSLVLAGGQGNEQFF. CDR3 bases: TGTGCCAGCAGCTTAGTTCTAGCGGGGGGGCAAGGCAATGAGCAGTTCTTC.

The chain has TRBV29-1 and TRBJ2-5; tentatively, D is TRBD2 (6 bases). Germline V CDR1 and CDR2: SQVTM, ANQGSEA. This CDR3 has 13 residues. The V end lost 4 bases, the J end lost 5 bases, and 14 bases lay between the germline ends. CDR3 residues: CSVAVGSRETQYF. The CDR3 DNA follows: TGCAGCGTTGCAGTCGGGAGTAGGGAGACCCAGTACTTC.

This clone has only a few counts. In nucleotides, the CDR3 is TGCGCCAGCAGCTCCGGGACAGGGGAGTTAGAGGGAGAGACCCAGTACTTC. Encoded protein: CASSSGTGELEGETQYF. The chain joins TRBV5-1 to TRBJ2-5; 10 nucleotides agree with TRBD1. The ends lost 3 bases at V and 4 bases at J; junction bases unmatched: 12. The CDR3 runs to 17 residues. Germline assignment: CDR1 SGHRS and CDR2 YFSETQ.

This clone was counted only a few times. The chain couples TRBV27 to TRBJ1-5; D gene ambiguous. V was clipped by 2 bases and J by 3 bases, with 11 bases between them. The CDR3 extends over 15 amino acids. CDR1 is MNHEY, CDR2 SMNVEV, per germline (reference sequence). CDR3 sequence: CASSLRLSLNQPQHF. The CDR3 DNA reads TGTGCCAGCAGTTTAAGACTCTCCCTCAATCAGCCCCAGCATTTT.

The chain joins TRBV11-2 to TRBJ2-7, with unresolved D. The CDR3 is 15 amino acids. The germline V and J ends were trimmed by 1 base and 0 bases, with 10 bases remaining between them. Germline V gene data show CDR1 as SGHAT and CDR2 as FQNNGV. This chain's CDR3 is CASSLGSGLSYEQYF. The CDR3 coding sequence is TGTGCCAGCAGCTTAGGGTCAGGTCTCTCCTACGAGCAGTACTTC.

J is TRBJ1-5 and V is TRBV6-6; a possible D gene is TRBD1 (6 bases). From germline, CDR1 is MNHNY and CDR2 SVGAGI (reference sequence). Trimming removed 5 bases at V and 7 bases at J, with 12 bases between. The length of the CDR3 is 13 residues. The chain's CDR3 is CASSAGVMQPQHF. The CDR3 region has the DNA TGTGCCAGCAGTGCAGGGGTTATGCAGCCCCAGCATTTT.

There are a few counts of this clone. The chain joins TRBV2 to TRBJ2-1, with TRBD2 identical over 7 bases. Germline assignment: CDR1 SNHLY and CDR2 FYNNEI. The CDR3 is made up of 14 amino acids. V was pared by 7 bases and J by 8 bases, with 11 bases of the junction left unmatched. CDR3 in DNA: TGTGCCAGCATAAACACCCGGGGGGTGGATGAGCAGTTCTTC. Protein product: CASINTRGVDEQFF.

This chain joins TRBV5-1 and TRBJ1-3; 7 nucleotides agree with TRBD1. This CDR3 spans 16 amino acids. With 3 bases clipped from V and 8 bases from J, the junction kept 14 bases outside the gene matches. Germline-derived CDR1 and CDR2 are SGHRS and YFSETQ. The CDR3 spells CASSSQPYTGADTIYF. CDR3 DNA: TGCGCCAGCAGCTCCCAACCCTATACAGGGGCGGACACCATATATTTT.

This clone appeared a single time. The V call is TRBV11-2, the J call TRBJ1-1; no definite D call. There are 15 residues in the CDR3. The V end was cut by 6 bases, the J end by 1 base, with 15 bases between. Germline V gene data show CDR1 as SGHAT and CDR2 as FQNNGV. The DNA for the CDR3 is TGTGCCAGCAGACCAACGGTGGGCAGGAACACTGAAGCTTTCTTT. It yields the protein CASRPTVGRNTEAFF.

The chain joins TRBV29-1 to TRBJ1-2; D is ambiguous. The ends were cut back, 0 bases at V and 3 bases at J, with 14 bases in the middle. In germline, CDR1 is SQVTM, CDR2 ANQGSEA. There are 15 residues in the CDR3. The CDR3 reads CSVEDHAPGDYGYTF. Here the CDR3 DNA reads TGCAGCGTTGAAGATCACGCCCCGGGAGACTATGGCTACACCTTC.

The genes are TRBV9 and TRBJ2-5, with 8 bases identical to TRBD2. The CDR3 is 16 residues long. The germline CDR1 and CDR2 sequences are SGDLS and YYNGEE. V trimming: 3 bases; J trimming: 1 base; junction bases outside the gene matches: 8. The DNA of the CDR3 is TGTGCCAGCAGCGCCGGTGGTAGCGGGATCCAAGAGACCCAGTACTTC. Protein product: CASSAGGSGIQETQYF.

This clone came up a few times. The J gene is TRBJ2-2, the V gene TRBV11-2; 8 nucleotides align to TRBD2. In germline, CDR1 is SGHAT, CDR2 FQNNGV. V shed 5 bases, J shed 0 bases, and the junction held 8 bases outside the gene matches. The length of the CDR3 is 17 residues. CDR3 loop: CASSGTRVSPNTGELFF. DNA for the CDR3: TGTGCCAGCAGCGGGACTAGAGTGTCTCCGAACACCGGGGAGCTGTTTTTT.

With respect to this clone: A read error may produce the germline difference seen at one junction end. The CDR3 bases are TGTGTCAGCAGCTCACGCCGGTTGGGACTAGCGGCATACAATGAGCAGTTCTTC. It translates to CVSSSRRLGLAAYNEQFF. This sequence joins TRBV7-8 and TRBJ2-1; 11 nucleotides align to TRBD2. Germline CDR1 SGHVS, CDR2 FQNEAQ. This CDR3 has 18 amino acids.

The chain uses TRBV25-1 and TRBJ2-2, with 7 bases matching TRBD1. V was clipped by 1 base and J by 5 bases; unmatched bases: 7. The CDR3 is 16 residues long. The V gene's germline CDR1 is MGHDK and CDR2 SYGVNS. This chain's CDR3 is CASSESDREWTGELFF. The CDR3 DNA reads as TGTGCCAGCAGTGAATCCGACAGGGAGTGGACCGGGGAGCTGTTTTTT.

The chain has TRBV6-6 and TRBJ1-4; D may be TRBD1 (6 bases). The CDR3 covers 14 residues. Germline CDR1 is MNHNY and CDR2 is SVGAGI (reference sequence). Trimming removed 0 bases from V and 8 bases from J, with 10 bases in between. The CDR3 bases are TGTGCCAGCAGTTACTCGTTCCAGGGGGAAAAACTGTTTTTT. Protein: CASSYSFQGEKLFF.

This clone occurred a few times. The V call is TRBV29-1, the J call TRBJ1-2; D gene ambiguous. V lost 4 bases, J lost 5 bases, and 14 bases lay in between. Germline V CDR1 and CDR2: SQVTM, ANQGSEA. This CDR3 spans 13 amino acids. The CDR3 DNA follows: TGCAGCGTTGTGGAGGGCACTACTTATGGCTACACCTTC. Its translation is CSVVEGTTYGYTF.